This T cell receptor (beta chain) came from a study of graft-versus-host responses after intestinal transplantation (dated by TCRdb to the early 2020s). Study-level background: The transplants that recipients got were multivisceral, liver-intestinal, or isolated intestinal. Samples from three later patients were sequenced in-house on an Illumina MiSeq with MiXCR processing rather than by the commercial service. A peak of at least 4% donor T cells among recipient peripheral blood mononuclear cells was the definition used for donor T cell macrochimerism. Every recipient was given anti-thymocyte globulin induction, followed by around three years of maintenance tacrolimus and steroids. After intestinal transplantation, graft-versus-host and host-versus-graft alloreactive T cell clones were followed in the graft, circulation and bone marrow using bulk TCR-beta CDR3 sequencing. A cohort of 20 to 25 intestinal transplant recipients, including one retransplant, was enrolled, and 3 patients lacking pretransplant specimens were excluded. Alloreactive clones were identified by sequencing pre-transplant mixed lymphocyte reaction products and comparing these products with unstimulated pre-transplant donor and recipient T cells.

Of note for this clone: This receptor's antigen is unknown. It has no much larger one-base neighbor in the sample; base qualities were not kept.

Library prep was done by the immunoSEQ multiplex PCR assay. For most patients, genomic DNA was subjected to high-throughput TCR-beta CDR3 sequencing by Adaptive Biotechnologies. Regarding the original processing steps: TCR sequencing data for roughly 17 patients were retrieved from Adaptive's ImmunoSEQ software; a few other patients were processed with MiXCR and VDJtools. CDR3 nucleotide sequences shared by donor and recipient were removed because the origin of these sequences could not be assigned. At least 2-fold expansion over unstimulated cells and a minimum CFSE-low frequency of 0.002% (template counts) or 0.001% (read counts) were required for clones to be classified as alloreactive. A clone was considered mappable if detected in the sequenced pre-transplant spleen, lymph node, or MLR CFSE-low populations of the donor or recipient. The cumulative frequency of alloreactive clones was calculated as a percentage of all sequences, weighted by copy number. The immuneACCESS repertoire file appears here via TCRdb, limited to in-frame rearrangements. These files lack a portion of the clones; in checked studies, under half of the deficit traces to unresolved V genes, and the cause of the others is not known. V and J calls and clone size are as listed in that table; D and trimming were resolved from the DNA. Within this sample are some 46,000 clones, with about 95% of them counted one time only. Together, the top ten hold 1.5% to 2% of the sample.

The CDR3 holds 15 amino acids from the cysteine to the phenylalanine. Only CDR3 DNA is held: 45 bases, read in frame from base 1. V sheds 4 bases and J sheds 5 bases, leaving 16 bases between their ends. CDR1 SGHKS and CDR2 YYEKEE were looked up in the germline V gene (reference sequence). Study-level results and caveats: The relatively low number and heterogeneity of intestinal transplant patients limited the conclusions. Early after transplant, peak levels of circulating GvH clones were found to be associated with declines in HvG clones. In the allografts of patients with donor T cell macrochimerism, GvH to HvG T cell clonal ratios were high. GvH clones turned up in recipient bone marrow, with some appearing earlier in ileal mucosa or blood, a pattern consistent with an intestinal mucosal origin.

Blood samples were collected up to 4 times in the first month after transplant and then at least monthly when available. The chain links TRBV5-5 with TRBJ1-5; TRBD1 might be the D gene, on 6 matching bases. Sequenced material: PBMCs, taken about 11 months after intestinal transplant. The TCR was taken from a human patient who received an intestinal transplant, so some T cells may come from the graft donor. The CDR3 corresponds to CASSQARGADQPQHF. The bases are TGTGCCAGCAGCCAAGCTCGGGGGGCGGATCAGCCCCAGCATTTT.